This T cell receptor (beta chain) was captured by sequencing in a study of Ad26.COV2.S vaccination and SARS-CoV-2 variants. Study information: Ad26.COV2.S given intramuscularly, once or twice 56 days apart.

From germline, CDR1 is SGHDT and CDR2 YYEEEE. Between the trimmed V and J ends, which lost 5 bases and 6 bases, there was a span of 13 bases. The CDR3 runs 13 residues. The sample's treatment: approximately 18 received Ad26.COV2.S at low or high dose, single or two shots; several received placebo; per-sample allocation not given. The samples were gathered on day 63 after the first injection of vaccine or placebo. Immunization relied on an Ad26 vector, which expressed Wuhan-strain SARS-CoV-2 spike. The method was immunoSEQ multiplex PCR; TCRdb's version includes in-frame clones alone and lacks a portion of them. Of around 320,000 clones in the sample, around 81% are singletons; the top ten hold 2% to 2.5%.

The gene calls are TRBV5-6 and TRBJ2-3, with D uncertain. The receptor was derived from a person aged 18-60 years who received the Ad26.COV2.S COVID-19 vaccine or a placebo. The material sequenced was peripheral blood, taken in a trial of Ad26.COV2.S vaccine versus placebo. The CDR3: CASRGLRSDTQYF. For the CDR3, the DNA is TGTGCCAGCAGAGGGCTGCGGTCTGATACGCAGTATTTT.